This paragraph reports one T cell receptor (beta chain). What it binds is unknown. The PCR ran on 60 Vbeta and 13 Jbeta primers. Assay used: immunoSEQ multiplex PCR; TCRdb lists only in-frame clones, some missing. This sample has about 100,000 clones, with 70% to 85% found just once. Germline V gene lookup returns CDR1 DFQATT and CDR2 SNEGSKA (reference sequence). J was trimmed by 13 bases and V by 7 bases; bases with no gene match: 4. This CDR3 comprises 11 residues. This record belongs to a study of cytomegalovirus exposure and HLA in healthy donors. General study points: In a later analysis, parvovirus B19, influenza, CMV and Epstein-Barr virus appeared linked to several top co-occurrence clusters. The study listed approximately 170 cytomegalovirus-associated TCR beta chains.

The chain couples TRBV20-1 to TRBJ2-1, with 13 bases that match TRBD2. This clonotype originated in a young woman in good health and CMV-seronegative. Sequencing used PBMCs. The CDR3 here is CSGTSGGTQFF. Here the CDR3 DNA reads TGCAGTGGGACTAGCGGGGGAACCCAGTTCTTC.